This is a list of T cell receptor beta chains from one sample in a study of beta chain features in type 1 diabetes. The assay was immunoSEQ multiplex PCR, and TCRdb's table has in-frame clones only and misses some. Of approximately 380,000 clones in the sample, over 12% were seen once. The sequencing input was naive CD4+ T cells from blood. The receptors stem from a woman between 18 and 29 years old in good health. Both conserved end residues are part of each CDR3. D genes are given only for firm matches. Expanded clones get a size class; other rows say once, few or many, or leave the size out.

v_gene: TRBV2
abundance: NA
d_gene: NA
j_gene: TRBJ2-7
CDR3nt: TGTGCCACGAGTAGCGGGACAGGGTACTACGAGCAGTACTTC
CDR3aa: CATSSGTGYYEQYF

v_gene: TRBV30
abundance: few
d_gene: NA
j_gene: TRBJ2-3
CDR3nt: TGTGCCTGGAGCCGACAGACACGGGGCACAGATACGCAGTATTTT
CDR3aa: CAWSRQTRGTDTQYF

v_gene: TRBV7-3
abundance: few
d_gene: TRBD1
j_gene: TRBJ2-3
CDR3nt: TGTGCCAGCAGCCCCGGACAGGGACCAGATACGCAGTATTTT
CDR3aa: CASSPGQGPDTQYF

v_gene: TRBV7-3
abundance: NA
d_gene: NA
j_gene: TRBJ2-7
CDR3nt: TGTGCCAGCAGCCCAGGGTTGTCTGGAGAGCAGTACTTC
CDR3aa: CASSPGLSGEQYF

v_gene: TRBV23-1
abundance: NA
d_gene: TRBD1
j_gene: TRBJ1-1
CDR3nt: TGCGCCAGCGGTATCGTGCCCGGGGACAGGGGGAGAGAGGCTTTCTTT
CDR3aa: CASGIVPGDRGREAFF

v_gene: TRBV7-3
abundance: NA
d_gene: NA
j_gene: TRBJ2-1
CDR3nt: TGTGCCAGCAGCTCATCGACGCGGGGTGAGCAGTTCTTC
CDR3aa: CASSSSTRGEQFF

v_gene: TRBV9
abundance: few
d_gene: TRBD2
j_gene: TRBJ2-1
CDR3nt: TGTGCCAGCAGCGTACTAGCGGCCCTAGGTGAGCAGTTCTTC
CDR3aa: CASSVLAALGEQFF

v_gene: TRBV7-2
abundance: NA
d_gene: TRBD2
j_gene: TRBJ2-3
CDR3nt: TGTGCCAGCAGCCAACTAGCGGGACCCCGGGGGCAGTATTTT
CDR3aa: CASSQLAGPRGQYF

v_gene: TRBV2
abundance: few
d_gene: NA
j_gene: TRBJ1-2
CDR3nt: TGTGCCAGCAGCCCAGGCTACACCTTC
CDR3aa: CASSPGYTF

v_gene: TRBV19
abundance: few
d_gene: NA
j_gene: TRBJ1-5
CDR3nt: TGTGCCAGCCCCAAACGGGGTAGCAATCAGCCCCAGCATTTT
CDR3aa: CASPKRGSNQPQHF

v_gene: TRBV6-6
abundance: NA
d_gene: TRBD1
j_gene: TRBJ2-7
CDR3nt: TGTGCCAGCAGTTCGCATGTGACAGGGTACTCCTACGAGCAGTACTTC
CDR3aa: CASSSHVTGYSYEQYF

v_gene: TRBV30
abundance: NA
d_gene: NA
j_gene: TRBJ2-5
CDR3nt: TGTGCCTGGAGTCCGCCTAACAGCGAGACCCAGTACTTC
CDR3aa: CAWSPPNSETQYF

v_gene: TRBV5-1
abundance: NA
d_gene: NA
j_gene: TRBJ2-3
CDR3nt: TGCGCCAGCAGCCCCGGAGAGTCCACAGATACGCAGTATTTT
CDR3aa: CASSPGESTDTQYF

v_gene: TRBV5-4
abundance: few
d_gene: NA
j_gene: TRBJ2-3
CDR3nt: TGTGCCAGCAGCTTGGGACAGCCCACAGATACGCAGTATTTT
CDR3aa: CASSLGQPTDTQYF

v_gene: TRBV12-5
abundance: few
d_gene: TRBD2
j_gene: TRBJ2-3
CDR3nt: TGTGCTAGTGGTGCCGACGGGGCCGGGACTAGGTCTGGTACGCAGTATTTT
CDR3aa: CASGADGAGTRSGTQYF

v_gene: TRBV29-1
abundance: NA
d_gene: NA
j_gene: TRBJ1-2
CDR3nt: TGCAGCGTTGAAGACAGTAACTATGGCTACACCTTC
CDR3aa: CSVEDSNYGYTF

v_gene: TRBV30
abundance: few
d_gene: NA
j_gene: TRBJ1-5
CDR3nt: TGTGCCTGGAGCTTGGGCATTAGCAATCAGCCCCAGCATTTT
CDR3aa: CAWSLGISNQPQHF

v_gene: TRBV29-1
abundance: NA
d_gene: NA
j_gene: TRBJ2-7
CDR3nt: TGCAGCGTTCAAGGTCAGTACTACGAGCAGTACTTC
CDR3aa: CSVQGQYYEQYF

v_gene: TRBV29-1
abundance: few
d_gene: TRBD1
j_gene: TRBJ2-7
CDR3nt: TGCAGCGTTCAATACCAGGGGGCCAGCGAGCAGTACTTC
CDR3aa: CSVQYQGASEQYF

v_gene: TRBV28
abundance: NA
d_gene: NA
j_gene: TRBJ1-2
CDR3nt: TGTGCCAGCAACGTCCAGGCGGGGTTCTATGGCTACACCTTC
CDR3aa: CASNVQAGFYGYTF

v_gene: TRBV21-1
abundance: few
d_gene: NA
j_gene: TRBJ1-3
CDR3nt: TGTGCCAGCAGCAAAGCCTCGGTTAACTCTGGAAACACCATATATTTT
CDR3aa: CASSKASVNSGNTIYF

v_gene: TRBV11-2
abundance: NA
d_gene: NA
j_gene: TRBJ2-5
CDR3nt: TGTGCCAGCAGCCACCTAAAGGAGACCCAGTACTTC
CDR3aa: CASSHLKETQYF

v_gene: TRBV4-1
abundance: few
d_gene: TRBD1
j_gene: TRBJ2-5
CDR3nt: TGCGCCAGCAGCCGACCGGGACAGGGGGCAAAGTCGGAGACCCAGTACTTC
CDR3aa: CASSRPGQGAKSETQYF

v_gene: TRBV6-1
abundance: NA
d_gene: NA
j_gene: TRBJ2-7
CDR3nt: TGTGCCAGTGACTACTCCTACGAGCAGTACTTC
CDR3aa: CASDYSYEQYF

v_gene: TRBV29-1
abundance: NA
d_gene: TRBD1
j_gene: TRBJ1-3
CDR3nt: TGCAGCGTACCTGGACCCAGGGGGGGAAACACCATATATTTT
CDR3aa: CSVPGPRGGNTIYF

v_gene: TRBV6-6
abundance: NA
d_gene: NA
j_gene: TRBJ2-2
CDR3nt: TGTGCCAGCAGTTACAGGTCCCAGGGCCCCGGGGAGCTGTTTTTT
CDR3aa: CASSYRSQGPGELFF

v_gene: TRBV29-1
abundance: NA
d_gene: TRBD1
j_gene: TRBJ2-3
CDR3nt: TGCAGCGTTAAAGGACAGGTTTCATCTAGGGTTGCCACAGATACGCAGTATTTT
CDR3aa: CSVKGQVSSRVATDTQYF

v_gene: TRBV18
abundance: few
d_gene: NA
j_gene: TRBJ2-3
CDR3nt: TGTGCCAGCTCGTCCGGGACAAGCACAGATACGCAGTATTTT
CDR3aa: CASSSGTSTDTQYF

v_gene: TRBV30
abundance: NA
d_gene: TRBD2
j_gene: TRBJ2-3
CDR3nt: TGTGCCTGGAGTGTCGACACCGGGAGGTCAGATACGCAGTATTTT
CDR3aa: CAWSVDTGRSDTQYF

v_gene: TRBV5-1
abundance: NA
d_gene: NA
j_gene: TRBJ1-2
CDR3nt: TGCGCCAGCAGCCCGGCCCCGGGGTTCGACTATGGCTACACCTTC
CDR3aa: CASSPAPGFDYGYTF

v_gene: TRBV30
abundance: NA
d_gene: TRBD1
j_gene: TRBJ2-3
CDR3nt: TGTGCCTTCCTGGACAGGAAAGGCACAGATACGCAGTATTTT
CDR3aa: CAFLDRKGTDTQYF

v_gene: TRBV18
abundance: once
d_gene: TRBD1
j_gene: TRBJ1-2
CDR3nt: TGTGCCAGCTCCCGGGGGACAGGGGATGGCTACACCTTC
CDR3aa: CASSRGTGDGYTF

v_gene: TRBV5-4
abundance: few
d_gene: NA
j_gene: TRBJ1-2
CDR3nt: TGTGCCAGCACCCTGAAGGGTACTAGCGGCTACACCTTC
CDR3aa: CASTLKGTSGYTF

v_gene: TRBV7-8
abundance: few
d_gene: NA
j_gene: TRBJ2-7
CDR3nt: TGTGCCAGCAGGCGTTTGGAGAGCTCCTACGAGCAGTACTTC
CDR3aa: CASRRLESSYEQYF

v_gene: TRBV5-6
abundance: NA
d_gene: NA
j_gene: TRBJ1-5
CDR3nt: TGTGCCAGCAGCTTCGGAGGTCAGCCCCAGCATTTT
CDR3aa: CASSFGGQPQHF

v_gene: TRBV29-1
abundance: NA
d_gene: TRBD1
j_gene: TRBJ1-2
CDR3nt: TGCAGCGCCACGGACAGGGAGGGCTATGGCTACACCTTC
CDR3aa: CSATDREGYGYTF

v_gene: TRBV4-1
abundance: few
d_gene: TRBD1
j_gene: TRBJ2-6
CDR3nt: TGCGCCAGCAGCCAAGTCCCAGGGGGTTATGCTGGGGCCAACGTCCTGACTTTC
CDR3aa: CASSQVPGGYAGANVLTF

v_gene: TRBV9
abundance: few
d_gene: TRBD2
j_gene: TRBJ2-2
CDR3nt: TGTGCCAGCAGCGAGGGACTAGCGGGACCTGCCGGGGAGCTGTTTTTT
CDR3aa: CASSEGLAGPAGELFF

v_gene: TRBV5-4
abundance: few
d_gene: TRBD1
j_gene: TRBJ2-3
CDR3nt: TGTGCCAGCAGCACGGGACAGGGGGCCTATAGCACAGATACGCAGTATTTT
CDR3aa: CASSTGQGAYSTDTQYF

v_gene: TRBV7-7
abundance: once
d_gene: NA
j_gene: TRBJ1-1
CDR3nt: TGTGCTAGCAGCGTTGACAGCCTGAACACTGAAGCTTTCTTT
CDR3aa: CASSVDSLNTEAFF

v_gene: TRBV25-1
abundance: few
d_gene: NA
j_gene: TRBJ2-2
CDR3nt: TGTGCCAGCAGTCCTTATCTCAGGGGACCCGGGGAGCTGTTTTTT
CDR3aa: CASSPYLRGPGELFF

v_gene: TRBV19
abundance: NA
d_gene: TRBD1
j_gene: TRBJ2-7
CDR3nt: TGTGCCAGTAGTACAGCGGGGACAGGGGGCGACGAGCAGTACTTC
CDR3aa: CASSTAGTGGDEQYF

v_gene: TRBV28
abundance: few
d_gene: TRBD1
j_gene: TRBJ1-2
CDR3nt: TGTGCCAGCATAGCAGGGGGCTATGGCTACACCTTC
CDR3aa: CASIAGGYGYTF

v_gene: TRBV7-2
abundance: few
d_gene: TRBD1
j_gene: TRBJ1-4
CDR3nt: TGTGCCAGCAGCTCCATTCAGGGGGCGAGAGAAAAACTGTTTTTT
CDR3aa: CASSSIQGAREKLFF

v_gene: TRBV27
abundance: NA
d_gene: NA
j_gene: TRBJ2-7
CDR3nt: TGTGCCAGCAGTTTAGGGGGGTACGAGCAGTACTTC
CDR3aa: CASSLGGYEQYF

v_gene: TRBV2
abundance: NA
d_gene: NA
j_gene: TRBJ2-3
CDR3nt: TGTGCCAGCACTCCCGGTTGGGGAGCAGATACGCAGTATTTT
CDR3aa: CASTPGWGADTQYF

v_gene: TRBV4-2
abundance: NA
d_gene: NA
j_gene: TRBJ1-2
CDR3nt: TGTGCCAGCAGCCAAGATACGGGGAGGGTGTGGGGCTACACCTTC
CDR3aa: CASSQDTGRVWGYTF

v_gene: TRBV5-4
abundance: NA
d_gene: TRBD1
j_gene: TRBJ2-1
CDR3nt: TGTGCCAGCAGCCCCGGACAGGGTCAGGGGGAGCAGTTCTTC
CDR3aa: CASSPGQGQGEQFF

v_gene: TRBV14
abundance: NA
d_gene: NA
j_gene: TRBJ2-1
CDR3nt: TGTGCCAGCAGCCTGGACAGACTCGGATACAATGAGCAGTTCTTC
CDR3aa: CASSLDRLGYNEQFF

v_gene: TRBV11-2
abundance: few
d_gene: TRBD2
j_gene: TRBJ2-7
CDR3nt: TGTGCCAGCAGCTTTGGGACTAGCGGACGAGTGCAGTACTTC
CDR3aa: CASSFGTSGRVQYF

v_gene: TRBV7-2
abundance: NA
d_gene: NA
j_gene: TRBJ2-3
CDR3nt: TGTGCCAGCAGCTTAGGACAGACCACAGATACGCAGTATTTT
CDR3aa: CASSLGQTTDTQYF

v_gene: TRBV29-1
abundance: NA
d_gene: NA
j_gene: TRBJ2-1
CDR3nt: TGCAGCGTTGAGGAGGGATACTCCTACAATGAGCAGTTCTTC
CDR3aa: CSVEEGYSYNEQFF

v_gene: TRBV25-1
abundance: NA
d_gene: NA
j_gene: TRBJ2-5
CDR3nt: TGTGCCAGCAGTGTAGTAGAGGGCCCCGAGACCCAGTACTTC
CDR3aa: CASSVVEGPETQYF

v_gene: TRBV30
abundance: once
d_gene: NA
j_gene: TRBJ2-5
CDR3nt: TGTGCCTGGCGCCGGGCAGGAGGGGAGACCCAGTACTTC
CDR3aa: CAWRRAGGETQYF

v_gene: TRBV9
abundance: NA
d_gene: TRBD2
j_gene: TRBJ2-1
CDR3nt: TGTGCCAGCAGCCCATCCATCGGTGTGCGGGAGCATGAGCAGTTCTTC
CDR3aa: CASSPSIGVREHEQFF